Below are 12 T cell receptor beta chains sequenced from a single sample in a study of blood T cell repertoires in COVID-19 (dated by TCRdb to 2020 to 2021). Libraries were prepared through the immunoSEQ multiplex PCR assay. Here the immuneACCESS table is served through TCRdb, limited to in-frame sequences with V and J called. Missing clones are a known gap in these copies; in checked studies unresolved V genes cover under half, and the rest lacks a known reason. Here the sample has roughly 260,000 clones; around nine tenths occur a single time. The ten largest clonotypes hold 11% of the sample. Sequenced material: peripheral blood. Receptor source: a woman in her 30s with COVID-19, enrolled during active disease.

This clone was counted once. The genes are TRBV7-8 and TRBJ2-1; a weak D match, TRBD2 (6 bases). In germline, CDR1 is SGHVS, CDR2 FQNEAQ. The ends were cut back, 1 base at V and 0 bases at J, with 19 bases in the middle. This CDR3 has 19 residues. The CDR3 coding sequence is TGTGCCAGCAGCTTAGGTGCACTAGCTGTAGAGAGCTCCTACAATGAGCAGTTCTTC. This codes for CASSLGALAVESSYNEQFF.

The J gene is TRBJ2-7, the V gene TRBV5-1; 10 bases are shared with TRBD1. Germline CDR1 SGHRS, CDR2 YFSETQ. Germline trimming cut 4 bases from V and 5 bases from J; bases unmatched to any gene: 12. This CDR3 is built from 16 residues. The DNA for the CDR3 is TGCGCCAGCAGCGGTGTCCCGGGACAGGGGAAAGACGAGCAGTACTTC. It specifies CASSGVPGQGKDEQYF. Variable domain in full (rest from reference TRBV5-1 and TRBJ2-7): KAGVTQTPRYLIKTRGQQVTLSCSPISGHRSVSWYQQTPGQGLQFLFEYFSETQRNKGNFPGRFSGRQFSNSRSEMNVSTLELGDSALYLCASSGVPGQGKDEQYFGPGTRLTVT.

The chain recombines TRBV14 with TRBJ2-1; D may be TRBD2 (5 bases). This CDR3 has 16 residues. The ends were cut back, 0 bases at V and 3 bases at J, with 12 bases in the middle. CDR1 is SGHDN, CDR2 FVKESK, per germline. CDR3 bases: TGTGCCAGCAGCCAAGAAAGGCGGGCAGTCTACAATGAGCAGTTCTTC. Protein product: CASSQERRAVYNEQFF.

This CDR3 is CAISRGQGEETQYF. The CDR3 DNA sequence: TGTGCCATCAGTCGGGGACAGGGGGAAGAGACCCAGTACTTC. The chain employs TRBV10-3 and TRBJ2-5; 11 bases align to TRBD1. The V gene end was trimmed by 5 bases and the J gene end by 3 bases; junction bases not matched to a gene: 2. CDR1 is ENHRY and CDR2 is SYGVKD in the germline V gene. This CDR3 comprises 14 residues.

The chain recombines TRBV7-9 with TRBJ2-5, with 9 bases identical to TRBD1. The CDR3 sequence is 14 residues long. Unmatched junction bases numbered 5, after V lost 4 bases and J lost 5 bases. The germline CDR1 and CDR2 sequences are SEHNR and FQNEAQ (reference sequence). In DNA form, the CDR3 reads TGTGCCAGCAGCTCCGGGACAGGGAGGGAGACCCAGTACTTC. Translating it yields CASSSGTGRETQYF.

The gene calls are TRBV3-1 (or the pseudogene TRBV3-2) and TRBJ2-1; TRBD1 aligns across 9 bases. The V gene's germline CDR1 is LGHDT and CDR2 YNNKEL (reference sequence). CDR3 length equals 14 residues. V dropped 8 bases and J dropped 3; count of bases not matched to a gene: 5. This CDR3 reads CASSDRGHYNEQFF. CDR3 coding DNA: TGTGCCAGCTCGGACAGGGGCCACTACAATGAGCAGTTCTTC.

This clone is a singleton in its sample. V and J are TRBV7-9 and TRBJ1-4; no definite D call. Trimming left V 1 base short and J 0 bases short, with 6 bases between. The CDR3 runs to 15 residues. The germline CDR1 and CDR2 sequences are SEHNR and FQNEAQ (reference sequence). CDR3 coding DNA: TGTGCCAGCAGCTTAGTACAGTCAACTAATGAAAAACTGTTTTTT. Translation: CASSLVQSTNEKLFF.

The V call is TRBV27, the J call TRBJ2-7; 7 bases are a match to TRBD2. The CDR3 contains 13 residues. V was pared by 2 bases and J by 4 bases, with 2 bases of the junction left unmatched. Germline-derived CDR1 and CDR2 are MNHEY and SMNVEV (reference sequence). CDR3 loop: CASSLRRGYEQYF. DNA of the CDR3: TGTGCCAGCAGTTTACGGCGGGGGTACGAGCAGTACTTC.

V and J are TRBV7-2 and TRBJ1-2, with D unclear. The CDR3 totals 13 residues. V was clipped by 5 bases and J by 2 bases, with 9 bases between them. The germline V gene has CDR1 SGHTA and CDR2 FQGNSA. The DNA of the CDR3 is TGTGCCAGCAGCCCAGAACTAAACTATGGCTACACCTTC. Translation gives CASSPELNYGYTF. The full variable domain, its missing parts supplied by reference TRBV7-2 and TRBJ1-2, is GAGVSQSPSNKVTEKGKDVELRCDPISGHTALYWYRQSLGQGLEFLIYFQGNSAPDKSGLPSDRFSAERTGGSVSTLTIQRTQQEDSAVYLCASSPELNYGYTFGSGTRLTVV.

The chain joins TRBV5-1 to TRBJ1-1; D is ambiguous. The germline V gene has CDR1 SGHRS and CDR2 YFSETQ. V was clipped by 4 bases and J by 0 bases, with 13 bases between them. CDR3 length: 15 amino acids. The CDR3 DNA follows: TGCGCCAGCAGCCCAAGCATTACAGTGAACACTGAAGCTTTCTTT. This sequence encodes CASSPSITVNTEAFF. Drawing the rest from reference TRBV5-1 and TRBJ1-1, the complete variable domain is KAGVTQTPRYLIKTRGQQVTLSCSPISGHRSVSWYQQTPGQGLQFLFEYFSETQRNKGNFPGRFSGRQFSNSRSEMNVSTLELGDSALYLCASSPSITVNTEAFFGQGTRLTVV.

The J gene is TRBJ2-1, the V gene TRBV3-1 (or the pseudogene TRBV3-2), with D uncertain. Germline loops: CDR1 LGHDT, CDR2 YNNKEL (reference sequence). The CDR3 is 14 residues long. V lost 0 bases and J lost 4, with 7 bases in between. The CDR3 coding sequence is TGTGCCAGCAGCCAAGATGGTAGATACAATGAGCAGTTCTTC. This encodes CASSQDGRYNEQFF.

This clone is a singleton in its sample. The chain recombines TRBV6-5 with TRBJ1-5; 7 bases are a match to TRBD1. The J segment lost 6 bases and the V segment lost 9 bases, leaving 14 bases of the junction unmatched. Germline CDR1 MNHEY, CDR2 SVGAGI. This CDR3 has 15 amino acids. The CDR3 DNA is TGTGCCAGTACTAGAGCTTCAGGGGGTGGTCAGCCCCAGCATTTT. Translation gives CASTRASGGGQPQHF.